Following are 21 T cell receptor beta chains from one sample sequenced in a study of blood T cells in healthy people across ages. Using a J-beta primer mix together with a sample-barcoded 5' primer, a second PCR was run for 7 to 11 cycles. MiXCR was run by TCRdb on the 5' RACE reads, yielding one entry per CDR3 protein. This sample yields under 2,000,000 distinct CDR3 sequences, of which just under 50% are seen a single time; 2.1% belongs to the top ten. The sample taken for sequencing was blood. The receptors were gathered from a middle-aged woman in good health.

The rearrangement links TRBV27 to TRBJ2-5; 9 bases line up with TRBD1. The J call could be wrong; TRBJ2-7 is a better fit for the DNA end. The germline CDR1 and CDR2 sequences are MNHEY and SMNVEV (reference sequence). This CDR3 is 16 amino acids long. The CDR3, as DNA: TGTGCCAGCAGTCCATCACAGGGGGCGCGATTTTACGAGCAGTACTTC. It codes for CASSPSQGARFYEQYF.

The chain has TRBV19 and TRBJ1-2; TRBD1 matches at 7 bases. Germline V lookup: CDR1 LNHDA, CDR2 SQIVND (reference sequence). The CDR3 has 15 residues. Trimming removed 2 bases from V and 6 bases from J; junction bases left unmatched: 9. The CDR3 DNA reads as TGTGCCAGTAGTATAATTCAGACAGGGTCTGATGGCTACACCTTC. As protein: CASSIIQTGSDGYTF.

The chain has TRBV13 and TRBJ2-1, with 11 bases aligning to TRBD1. CDR3 length: 13 amino acids. In germline, CDR1 is PRHDT, CDR2 FYEKMQ (reference sequence). CDR3 region: CATGTGGGNEQFF. The CDR3 bases are TGTGCTACCGGGACAGGGGGTGGGAATGAGCAGTTCTTC.

The J gene is TRBJ2-4, the V gene TRBV4-1; TRBD2 is a possible D gene (5 bases). V was trimmed by 5 bases and J by 13 bases, leaving 12 bases between them. The length of the CDR3 is 11 residues. Germline CDR1 and CDR2: MGHRA and YSYEKL. CDR3 DNA sequence: TGCGCCAGCAGCGACGGGAAGATCCAGTACTTC. It translates to CASSDGKIQYF.

The V call is TRBV2, the J call TRBJ2-1; D remains ambiguous. With 4 bases removed from V and 9 bases from J, the gap between germline ends came to 10 bases. Germline assignment: CDR1 SNHLY and CDR2 FYNNEI. CDR3 size: 12 residues. CDR3 nucleotides: TGTGCCAGCAGTGGTTCGTTCCTTGAGCAGTTCTTC. This sequence encodes CASSGSFLEQFF.

This rearrangement joins TRBV7-2 to TRBJ2-3; 15 bases map to TRBD2. The CDR3 sequence is 18 residues long. The germline V gene encodes CDR1 SGHTA and CDR2 FQGNSA. V lost 1 base and J lost 0; bases outside the gene matches: 2. This CDR3 reads CASSLDGTSGGSTDTQYF. As DNA, the CDR3 is TGTGCCAGCAGCTTAGATGGGACTAGCGGGGGGAGCACAGATACGCAGTATTTT.

A word on this clonotype: A much larger clone lies a single base off, so this may be a read error. V usage is TRBV29-1 and J usage is TRBJ2-1; no clear D. Looked up from germline, CDR1 is SQVTM and CDR2 is ANQGSEA. The CDR3 runs to 11 residues. CDR3 region: CSVEVLAEQSF. CDR3 in DNA: TGCAGCGTTGAGGTTCTGGCTGAGCAGTCCTTC.

The CDR3 protein is CASSLRQDPRLTQYF. CDR3 bases: TGTGCCAGCAGCTTAAGACAGGATCCCAGATTAACCCAGTACTTC. This chain connects TRBV7-9 to TRBJ2-5, with D perhaps TRBD1 (6 bases). V shed 2 bases and J shed 8 bases, with 18 bases lying between them. Germline CDR1 is SEHNR and CDR2 is FQNEAQ (reference sequence). The CDR3 contains 15 residues.

This clonotype appeared many times. The chain recombines TRBV27 with TRBJ2-1; D not certain. From germline, CDR1 is MNHEY and CDR2 SMNVEV (reference sequence). V lost 5 bases to trimming and J lost 5 bases, with 4 bases between them. The CDR3 contains 11 residues. CDR3 amino acids: CASSHNNEQFF. Written as DNA, the CDR3 is TGTGCCAGCAGTCATAACAATGAGCAGTTCTTC.

The chain carries TRBV5-4 and TRBJ2-3; D is perhaps TRBD2 (5 bases). Germline V gene sequence: CDR1 SGHNT, CDR2 YYREEE (reference sequence). Trimming left V 0 bases short and J 0 bases short, with 11 bases between. This CDR3 region has 16 residues. The CDR3 reads CASSLGPAGSTDTQYF. Here the CDR3 DNA reads TGTGCCAGCAGCTTGGGCCCCGCGGGCAGCACAGATACGCAGTATTTT.

This clonotype was recorded only once. V is TRBV11-2 and J is TRBJ2-3; the D call may be TRBD1 or TRBD2 (5 bases each). The CDR3 length is 14 residues. Germline V gene lookup returns CDR1 SGHAT and CDR2 FQNNGV. The V end lost 11 bases, the J end lost 4 bases, and 19 bases lay between the germline ends. The CDR3 spells CAWGSTVGADTQYF. CDR3 nucleotide sequence: TGTGCCTGGGGTTCGACAGTGGGAGCAGATACGCAGTATTTT.

The V and J genes are TRBV12-3 or TRBV12-4 and TRBJ1-2; D remains unclear. Trimming shortened V by 7 bases and J by 3 bases, and 18 bases separated the two germline ends. The CDR3 contains 15 residues. The CDR3 region is CASKGWHSRDYGYTF. DNA of the CDR3: TGTGCCAGCAAAGGTTGGCACTCGAGGGACTATGGCTACACCTTC.

V gene TRBV5-1 combines with J gene TRBJ1-1; no firm D call. In germline, CDR1 is SGHRS, CDR2 YFSETQ. The length of the CDR3 is 14 residues. V lost 2 bases and J lost 7, with 15 bases in between. The CDR3 sequence: CASSFPDPAGEAFF. CDR3 DNA: TGCGCCAGCAGCTTCCCCGACCCGGCTGGTGAAGCTTTCTTT.

This clonotype was detected only a few times. For the CDR3, the DNA is TGCAGTGCGAAAGGACTAGCATACAATGAGCAGTTCTTC. Encoded protein: CSAKGLAYNEQFF. The chain combines TRBV20-1 with TRBJ2-1; 8 nucleotides match TRBD2. J gave up 4 bases and V 6 bases, and 5 bases lay outside the gene matches. Germline loops: CDR1 DFQATT, CDR2 SNEGSKA (reference sequence). CDR3 size: 13 residues.

The chain links TRBV5-6 to TRBJ1-4; TRBD1 matches 7 bases. J was trimmed by 6 bases and V by 2 bases; bases with no gene match: 7. Germline V CDR1 and CDR2: SGHDT, YYEEEE. The CDR3 has 15 residues. The CDR3 loop is CASSLKPRGDEKLFF. In DNA, the CDR3 is TGTGCCAGCAGCTTAAAACCCAGGGGGGATGAAAAACTGTTTTTT. The full variable domain, with the rest looked up from reference TRBV5-6 and TRBJ1-4, is DAGVTQSPTHLIKTRGQQVTLRCSPKSGHDTVSWYQQALGQGPQFIFQYYEEEERQRGNFPDRFSGHQFPNYSSELNVNALLLGDSALYLCASSLKPRGDEKLFFGSGTQLSVL.

CDR3 sequence reads: CASSVGEGLQPQHF. The DNA for the CDR3 is TGTGCCAGCAGCGTAGGAGAAGGGCTTCAGCCCCAGCATTTT. The J gene is TRBJ1-5, the V gene TRBV9; D is unresolved. Germline assignment: CDR1 SGDLS and CDR2 YYNGEE. V was trimmed by 0 bases and J by 6 bases, leaving 10 bases between them. The CDR3 loop spans 14 amino acids.

This rearrangement joins TRBV7-9 to TRBJ2-5; 7 positions agree with TRBD2. Unmatched junction bases numbered 9, after V lost 3 bases and J lost 5 bases. The CDR3 consists of 15 residues. The germline CDR1 and CDR2 sequences are SEHNR and FQNEAQ (reference sequence). This CDR3 reads CASSLGLPTRETQYF. The CDR3 DNA sequence: TGTGCCAGCAGCTTGGGACTACCGACCCGGGAGACCCAGTACTTC.

The table lists this clonotype with a few counts. The rearrangement uses TRBV6-2 or TRBV6-3 and TRBJ2-3, with unresolved D. From germline, CDR1 is MNHEY and CDR2 SVGEGT. Trimming removed 0 bases from V and 0 bases from J, with 16 bases in between. This CDR3 contains 18 residues. DNA for the CDR3: TGTGCCAGCAGTTACTCAATGCTACCTCTGGATAGCACAGATACGCAGTATTTT. It yields the protein CASSYSMLPLDSTDTQYF.

The J gene is TRBJ2-5, the V gene TRBV28; 10 nucleotides match TRBD1. The better agreement between TRBJ2-7 and the DNA end casts doubt on the J call. The CDR3 covers 14 residues. CDR1 and CDR2 from the germline V gene are MDHEN and SYDVKM. CDR3 protein: CASRVPGQGREQYF. CDR3 coding DNA: TGTGCCAGCAGGGTTCCGGGACAGGGGCGCGAGCAGTACTTC.

V and J are TRBV20-1 and TRBJ1-3; weak D call: TRBD1 (6 bases). The CDR3 length is 13 residues. Germline V gives CDR1 DFQATT, CDR2 SNEGSKA (reference sequence). The V end was cut by 6 bases, the J end by 3 bases, with 12 bases between. In DNA form, the CDR3 reads TGCAGTGCCGAAGGGGGGCTTGGAAACACCATATATTTT. Its translation: CSAEGGLGNTIYF.

The rearrangement uses TRBV3-1 and TRBJ2-3; D is ambiguous. Trimming cost V 0 bases and J 10 bases, with 8 bases left between them. This CDR3 is built from 12 residues. The germline gives CDR1 LGHDT, CDR2 YNNKEL (reference sequence). CDR3 sequence: CASSQDDVAQYF. The CDR3 DNA is TGTGCCAGCAGCCAAGACGACGTGGCGCAGTATTTT.